Detailed here is one T cell receptor (beta chain). The CDR3 consists of 13 residues. Germline CDR1 is MNHEY and CDR2 is SMNVEV (reference sequence). Trimming took off 3 bases at V and 3 bases at J, with 8 bases between the two ends. This record belongs to a study of shared clonotypes between healthy human individuals. About the research overall: CD8 memory received one plate per donor, CD8 naive two, CD4 memory three and CD4 naive three.

Sequencing was performed with immunoSEQ multiplex PCR; in TCRdb, only in-frame clones are kept and a portion is missing. The table shows hundreds of thousands of clones, with approximately 96% occurring only once. The naive CD8 subset, CD45RO-negative cells positively selected for CCR7, excluded terminally differentiated effector memory CD45RA+ cells. There were only Caucasian adults among the donors, and all lived in Nashville, Tennessee. The chain carries TRBV27 and TRBJ2-5; D is undetermined. The sequence was collected from a woman aged 25 to 39 in good health. The sequenced sample consisted of naive CD8+ T cells sorted from blood. The CDR3 reads CASSFAQKETQYF. CDR3 DNA sequence: TGTGCCAGCAGTTTTGCACAGAAAGAGACCCAGTACTTC.